The 20 T cell receptor beta chains listed next were all sequenced from one sample in a study of neoadjuvant anti-PD-1 for oral cavity cancer (dated by TCRdb to about 2021). Library method: the immunoSEQ multiplex PCR assay. TCRdb took this table from immuneACCESS and kept in-frame rearrangements with V and J called. Such tables lack part of the clones; where checked against another copy, unresolved V genes explain under half of the gap, and the rest is unexplained. The sample table records over 15,000 clones; roughly 66% of these occur just once. 2.8% of the sample rests with the top ten. In the paper's terms, the time point label means: before neoadjuvant nivolumab. The sample in question was PBMCs, obtained before nivolumab (anti-PD-1) treatment. The receptor set was obtained from a person between 40 and 80 years old with oral cavity squamous cell carcinoma.

This chain uses TRBV6-1 with TRBJ2-5, with TRBD2 matching over 10 bases. This CDR3 contains 15 residues. V lost 10 bases to trimming and J lost 4 bases; unmatched junction nucleotides: 12. Germline V lookup: CDR1 MNHNS, CDR2 SASEGT. The CDR3 DNA follows: TGTGCCACCTTACCCTCTAGCGGGAGAGGAGAGACCCAGTACTTC. Translating it yields CATLPSSGRGETQYF.

The V gene is TRBV6-5, the J gene TRBJ2-5; D could derive from TRBD1 or TRBD2 (5 bases each). Between the trimmed V and J ends, which lost 4 bases and 5 bases, there was a span of 17 bases. From germline, CDR1 is MNHEY and CDR2 SVGAGI. This CDR3 is built from 15 residues. CDR3 sequence (DNA): TGTGCCAGCAGTTCGGACCATCTGGGGGTGGAGACCCAGTACTTC. Translating gives CASSSDHLGVETQYF.

The V gene is TRBV9, the J gene TRBJ2-7; the D gene is possibly TRBD2 (5 bases). The V and J ends lost 3 bases and 4 bases respectively, with 14 bases between them. Germline V gives CDR1 SGDLS, CDR2 YYNGEE. The CDR3 extends over 14 amino acids. The CDR3 sequence: CASSASLGFYEQYF. Written as DNA, the CDR3 is TGTGCCAGCAGCGCCTCACTAGGTTTTTACGAGCAGTACTTC. The full variable domain, completed using reference TRBV9 and TRBJ2-7, is DSGVTQTPKHLITATGQRVTLRCSPRSGDLSVYWYQQSLDQGLQFLIQYYNGEERAKGNILERFSAQQFPDLHSELNLSSLELGDSALYFCASSASLGFYEQYFGPGTRLTVT.

The chain uses TRBV5-5 and TRBJ2-7; 8 bases align to TRBD1. There are 14 residues in the CDR3. J was trimmed by 3 bases and V by 4 bases; bases with no gene match: 6. Germline V CDR1 and CDR2: SGHKS, YYEKEE (reference sequence). CDR3 protein: CASSTDRVDYEQYF. For the CDR3, the DNA is TGTGCCAGCAGCACGGACAGGGTTGACTACGAGCAGTACTTC.

The chain uses TRBV11-2 and TRBJ1-2; TRBD1 is a possible D gene (5 bases). Trimming shortened V by 0 bases and J by 14 bases, and 10 bases separated the two germline ends. CDR1 is SGHAT and CDR2 is FQNNGV in the germline V gene. CDR3 length: 11 residues. The CDR3 sequence: CASSLDQGKTF. In DNA, the CDR3 is TGTGCCAGCAGCTTAGACCAGGGAAAGACCTTC.

This clone showed up just a few times. The chain is built from TRBV2 and TRBJ2-7; D remains ambiguous. Germline-derived CDR1 and CDR2 are SNHLY and FYNNEI. The CDR3 covers 13 residues. Trimming pared 3 bases from V and 2 bases from J, leaving 8 bases between. CDR3 nucleotide sequence: TGTGCCAGCAGTGATGACCAGACCTACGAGCAGTACTTC. It specifies CASSDDQTYEQYF.

J is TRBJ2-2 and V is TRBV6-1; 8 positions agree with TRBD1. The CDR3 runs 15 residues. CDR1 is MNHNS and CDR2 is SASEGT in the germline V gene. The V and J ends lost 6 bases and 4 bases, in that order; junction bases with no gene match: 7. Written as DNA, the CDR3 is TGTGCCAGCAGAGACCGGGACAGGCTCACCGGGGAGCTGTTTTTT. It translates to CASRDRDRLTGELFF.

Worth noting for this clone: One end of the junction fails to match germline, which may point to a read error. This sequence joins TRBV11-2 and TRBJ2-3; the D gene could be TRBD1 or TRBD2 (5 bases each). Germline V gene data show CDR1 as SGHAT and CDR2 as FQNNGV. The CDR3 has 17 amino acids. The CDR3 here is CASSLGETVVSTDTQYF. The CDR3 nucleotides are TGTGCCAGCAGTTTAGGGGAGACAGTTGTCAGCACAGATACGCAGTATTTT.

The V call is TRBV28, the J call TRBJ1-2, with D hard to call. Germline-derived CDR1 and CDR2 are MDHEN and SYDVKM. V lost 5 bases and J lost 5, with 15 bases in between. This CDR3 comprises 14 residues. CDR3 loop: CASSPSGSSYGYTF. In nucleotides, the CDR3 is TGTGCCAGCAGTCCGTCCGGGTCTTCTTATGGCTACACCTTC.

To note about this clone: At one end the junction does not follow the germline gene, possibly because of a read error. The genes are TRBV10-3 and TRBJ2-7, with TRBD1 matching over 9 bases. The CDR3 extends over 14 amino acids. In germline, CDR1 is ENHRY, CDR2 SYGVKD. CDR3 nucleotides: TGTGCCATCGGTGAACAGGGGGCGAACTACGAGCAGTACTTC. Translated, it gives CAIGEQGANYEQYF.

J is TRBJ1-2 and V is TRBV20-1; no clear D. The CDR3 has 11 residues. Germline CDR1 DFQATT, CDR2 SNEGSKA (reference sequence). CDR3 region: CSVGRNYGYTF. The CDR3 DNA sequence: TGCAGCGTCGGACGGAACTATGGCTACACCTTC.

V gene TRBV2 combines with J gene TRBJ2-3, with D hard to call. Germline values: CDR1 SNHLY, CDR2 FYNNEI. Trimming removed 3 bases at V and 6 bases at J, with 4 bases between. The CDR3 totals 11 residues. The DNA for the CDR3 is TGTGCCAGCAGTGAGACGGATACGCAGTATTTT. It specifies CASSETDTQYF. Filled out from reference TRBV2 and TRBJ2-3, the complete variable domain reads EPEVTQTPSHQVTQMGQEVILRCVPISNHLYFYWYRQILGQKVEFLVSFYNNEISEKSEIFDDQFSVERPDGSNFTLKIRSTKLEDSAMYFCASSETDTQYFGPGTRLTVL.

The V and J genes are TRBV28 and TRBJ1-5, with TRBD1 matching 7 bases. V shed 6 bases and J 3 bases; nucleotides not matched to a gene: 11. This CDR3 has 16 amino acids. Germline-derived CDR1 and CDR2 are MDHEN and SYDVKM. CDR3 in DNA: TGTGCCAGCAGCCTCACCGGGGACAGCATCAATCAGCCCCAGCATTTT. This codes for CASSLTGDSINQPQHF.

The chain recombines TRBV30 with TRBJ1-5; a possible D gene is TRBD1 (5 bases). The CDR3 extends over 14 amino acids. Germline V gene sequence: CDR1 GTSNPN, CDR2 SVGIG (reference sequence). V shed 2 bases and J shed 6 bases, with 14 bases lying between them. This CDR3 is CAWSNSGRGQPQHF. CDR3 DNA: TGTGCCTGGAGTAATTCGGGGAGGGGTCAGCCCCAGCATTTT. Filled out from reference TRBV30 and TRBJ1-5, the complete variable domain reads SQTIHQWPATLVQPVGSPLSLECTVEGTSNPNLYWYRQAAGRGLQLLFYSVGIGQISSEVPQNLSASRPQDRQFILSSKKLLLSDSGFYLCAWSNSGRGQPQHFGDGTRLSIL.

This rearrangement joins TRBV5-1 to TRBJ2-7; D remains ambiguous. CDR1 is SGHRS, CDR2 YFSETQ, per germline. The CDR3 runs 14 residues. Trimming stripped 0 bases from V and 0 bases from J, with 7 bases between. CDR3 nucleotide sequence: TGCGCCAGCAGCTTGGAAAGGGCCTCCTACGAGCAGTACTTC. It specifies CASSLERASYEQYF.

The chain joins TRBV6-5 to TRBJ2-1; 8 bases align to TRBD2. Unmatched junction bases numbered 3, after V lost 2 bases and J lost 9 bases. CDR1 is MNHEY and CDR2 is SVGAGI in the germline V gene. The CDR3 has 13 amino acids. The CDR3 DNA sequence: TGTGCCAGCAGTTACGTAGCGGGAAGTGAGCAGTTCTTC. Its translation: CASSYVAGSEQFF.

The chain has TRBV10-3 and TRBJ1-4, with TRBD1 as a possible D gene (5 bases). Germline CDR1 is ENHRY and CDR2 is SYGVKD. This CDR3 has 12 residues. V gave up 5 bases and J gave up 4 bases, with 5 bases separating them. CDR3 in DNA: TGTGCCATCAGTCAGGGTAATGAAAAACTGTTTTTT. This codes for CAISQGNEKLFF.

This sequence joins TRBV27 and TRBJ2-1; D remains unclear. CDR3 length: 12 residues. V was pared by 6 bases and J by 6 bases, with 9 bases between. Germline V CDR1 and CDR2: MNHEY, SMNVEV (reference sequence). CDR3 nucleotides: TGTGCCAGCAGCTCCACGGTCAATGAGCAGTTCTTC. Translating it yields CASSSTVNEQFF.

The gene calls are TRBV11-2 and TRBJ2-1, with TRBD2 matching over 10 bases. CDR1 is SGHAT, CDR2 FQNNGV, per germline. Trimming removed 2 bases from V and 4 bases from J; junction bases left unmatched: 2. The CDR3 extends over 15 amino acids. CDR3: CASSLRTSGYNEQFF. The CDR3 DNA reads as TGTGCCAGCAGCTTAAGGACTAGCGGATACAATGAGCAGTTCTTC. Full variable domain (remainder filled in from reference TRBV11-2 and TRBJ2-1): EAGVAQSPRYKIIEKRQSVAFWCNPISGHATLYWYQQILGQGPKLLIQFQNNGVVDDSQLPKDRFSAERLKGVDSTLKIQPAKLEDSAVYLCASSLRTSGYNEQFFGPGTRLTVL.

A word on this clone: Germline is not matched at one junction end, which may reflect a read error. The chain employs TRBV6-1 and TRBJ2-1, with 9 bases aligning to TRBD1. CDR1 is MNHNS, CDR2 SASEGT, per germline. This CDR3 is 16 amino acids long. The CDR3 here is CASSQASGQGDNEQFF. The DNA for the CDR3 is TGTGCCAGCAGTCAAGCGTCGGGACAGGGTGACAATGAGCAGTTCTTC.